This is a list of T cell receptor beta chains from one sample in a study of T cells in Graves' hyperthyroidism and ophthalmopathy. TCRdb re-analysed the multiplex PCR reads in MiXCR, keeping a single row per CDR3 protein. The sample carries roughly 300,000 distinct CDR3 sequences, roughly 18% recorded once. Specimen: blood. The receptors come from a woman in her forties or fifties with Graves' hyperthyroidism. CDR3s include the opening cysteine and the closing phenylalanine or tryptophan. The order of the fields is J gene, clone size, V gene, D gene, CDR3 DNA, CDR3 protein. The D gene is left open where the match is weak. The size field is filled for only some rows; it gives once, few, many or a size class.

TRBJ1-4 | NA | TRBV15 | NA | TGTGCCACCAGCAGAGTTGGGGGCAGGGAAAAACTGTTTTTT | CATSRVGGREKLFF
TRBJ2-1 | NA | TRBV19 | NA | TGTGCCAGTAGTCTAGCCCTCAGGAGCTCCTACAATGAGCAGTTCTTC | CASSLALRSSYNEQFF
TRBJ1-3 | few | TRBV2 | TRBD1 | TGTGCCAGCAGACCCGGACAGGGAGTGAGCTCTGGAAACACCATATATTTT | CASRPGQGVSSGNTIYF
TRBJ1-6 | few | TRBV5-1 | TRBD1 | TGCGCCAGCAGCTTAGCAGGGGGGGAAATAAATTCACCCCTCCACTTT | CASSLAGGEINSPLHF
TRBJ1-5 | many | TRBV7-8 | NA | TGTGCCAGCAGCTTAGAGGGCAGGGATAGCAATCAGCCCCAGCATTTT | CASSLEGRDSNQPQHF
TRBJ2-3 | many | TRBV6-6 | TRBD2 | TGTGCCAGCAGTTCCGAAGAGATGCGCGGGAGTGGTGTCTGGAACCCAGATACGCAGTATTTT | CASSSEEMRGSGVWNPDTQYF
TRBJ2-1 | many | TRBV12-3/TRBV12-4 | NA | TGTGCCAGCAGTTCCCCCGGCGGGACGCGCGAGCAGTTCTTC | CASSSPGGTREQFF
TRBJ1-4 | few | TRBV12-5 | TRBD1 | TGTGCTAGTGGTAGTAACCGGGACAGGGGGCGCGGATATGAAAAACTGTTTTTT | CASGSNRDRGRGYEKLFF
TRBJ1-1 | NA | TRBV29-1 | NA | TGCAGCGTTGGGGCCGGTACTGAAGCTTTCTTT | CSVGAGTEAFF
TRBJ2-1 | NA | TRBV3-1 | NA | TGTGCCAACAGCCAAGTGGGGTGGAAGATCCAACAGTTCTTC | CANSQVGWKIQQFF
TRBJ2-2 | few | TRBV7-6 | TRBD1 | TGTGCCAGCAGCCCGACAGGGGGGCAGGCCGGGGAGCTGTTTTTT | CASSPTGGQAGELFF
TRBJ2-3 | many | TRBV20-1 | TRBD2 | TGCAGTGCCAGACTAGCGGGAGTCACAGATACGCAGTATTTT | CSARLAGVTDTQYF
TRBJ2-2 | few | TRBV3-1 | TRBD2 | TGTGCCAGCAGCCAAGAGGGAGGGGCCGGGGAGCTGTTTTTT | CASSQEGGAGELFF
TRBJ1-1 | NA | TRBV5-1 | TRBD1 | TGCGCCAGCATCTCGGCCGGGACAGGGGACGGCACTGAAGCTTTCTTT | CASISAGTGDGTEAFF
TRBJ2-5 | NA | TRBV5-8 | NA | TGTGCCAGCAGCTTGCTCGGCGGACCCCAAGAGACCCAGTACTTC | CASSLLGGPQETQYF
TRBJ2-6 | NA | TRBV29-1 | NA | TGCAGCGTTGCGTTAACTACCTCTGGGGCCAACGTCCTGACTTTC | CSVALTTSGANVLTF
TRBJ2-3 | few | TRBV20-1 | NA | TGCAGTGCTGATACTAGTGCCCCATTGGGAGTTGTTCCAGATACGCAGTATTTT | CSADTSAPLGVVPDTQYF
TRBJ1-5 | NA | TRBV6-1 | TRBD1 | TGTGCCAGCAGCCATGACAGGGATGTTCAGCCCCAGCATTTT | CASSHDRDVQPQHF
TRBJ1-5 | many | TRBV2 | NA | TGTGCCAGCAGTGGGGGGTCAAGGCAGCCCCAGCATTTT | CASSGGSRQPQHF
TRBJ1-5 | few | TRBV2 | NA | TGTGCCAGCAAGGGACGCGGTGTCAATCAGCCCCAGCATTTT | CASKGRGVNQPQHF
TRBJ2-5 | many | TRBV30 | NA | TGTGCCGGCACCAACTGGAGGGGCGGGGAGACCCAGTACTTC | CAGTNWRGGETQYF
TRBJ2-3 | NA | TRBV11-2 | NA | TGTGCCAGCAGCTTACGGGCAGACCTGGTAACAGATACGCAGTATTTT | CASSLRADLVTDTQYF
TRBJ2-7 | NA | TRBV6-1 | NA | TGTGCCAGCACCCAAGCGGACAGCTACGAGCAGTACTTC | CASTQADSYEQYF
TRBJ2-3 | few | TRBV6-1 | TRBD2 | TGTGCCAGCACCAGCGGGGGGACTAGCACAGATACGCAGTATTTT | CASTSGGTSTDTQYF
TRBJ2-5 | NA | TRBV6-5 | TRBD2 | TGTGTCAGCAGTTATGGTAGCGGGGGACAAGAGACCCAGTACTTC | CVSSYGSGGQETQYF
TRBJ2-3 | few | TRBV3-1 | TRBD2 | TGTGCCAGCAGCCATAAGAAGCCGGGGGGGCCTAGCACAGATACGCAGTATTTT | CASSHKKPGGPSTDTQYF
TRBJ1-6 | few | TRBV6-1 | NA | TGTGCCACGTCACCGACCAATAATTCACCCCTCCACTTT | CATSPTNNSPLHF
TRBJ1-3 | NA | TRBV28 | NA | TGTGCCAGCAGACCGGAGGGTCGGAGCACCATATATTTT | CASRPEGRSTIYF
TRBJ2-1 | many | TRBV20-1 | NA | TGCAGTGCTAGAGATGGGGCTGGCTATCAGGGGAAGGCGAATGAGCAGTTCTTC | CSARDGAGYQGKANEQFF
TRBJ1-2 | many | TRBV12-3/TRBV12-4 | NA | TGTGCCAGCAGTTCAACGAGACATCGGGGCTACACCTTC | CASSSTRHRGYTF
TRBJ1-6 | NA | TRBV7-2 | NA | TGTGCCAGCAGCTTACCCGGACAAGGAGATTCACCCCTCCACTTT | CASSLPGQGDSPLHF
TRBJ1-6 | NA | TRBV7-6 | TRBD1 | TGTGCCAGCAGCTTAGCGGGGGGACAGGATAATTCACCCCTCCACTTT | CASSLAGGQDNSPLHF
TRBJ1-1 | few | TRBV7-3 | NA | TGTGCCAGCAGCTTCCTCCCAATAGGGGCTAGTATCACTGAAGCTTTCTTT | CASSFLPIGASITEAFF
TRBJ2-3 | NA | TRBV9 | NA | TGTGCCAGCAGCGTACCTTCGAGGGGGGGTCCAGATACGCAGTATTTT | CASSVPSRGGPDTQYF
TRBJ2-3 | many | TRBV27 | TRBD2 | TGTGCCAGCATCCACCGGGGACTAGCGAGAGATACGCAGTATTTT | CASIHRGLARDTQYF
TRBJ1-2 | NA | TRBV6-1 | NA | TGTGCCAGCAGACCCAACCTTCCATCGGGGAGCTACACCTTC | CASRPNLPSGSYTF
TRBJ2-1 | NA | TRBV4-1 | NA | TGCGCCAGCAGCCAAGCCGGGGATGAGCAGTTCTTC | CASSQAGDEQFF
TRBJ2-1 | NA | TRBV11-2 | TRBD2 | TGTGCCAGCAGTACTGGCGGGAGTTCCTACAATGAGCAGTTCTTC | CASSTGGSSYNEQFF
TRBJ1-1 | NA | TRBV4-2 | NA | TGTGCCAGCAGCCGGGCGGGGGGCCTCTCTGAAGCTTTCTTT | CASSRAGGLSEAFF
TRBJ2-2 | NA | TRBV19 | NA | TGTGCCAGTAGTATTATAAGCGGGGAGCTGTTTTTT | CASSIISGELFF
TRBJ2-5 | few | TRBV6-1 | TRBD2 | TGTGCCAGCAGTCGACTAGCGGGGGGAGCGGAGACCCAGTACTTC | CASSRLAGGAETQYF
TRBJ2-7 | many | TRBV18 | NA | TGTGCCAGCTCACCACCAGACAGTTACGAGCAGTACTTC | CASSPPDSYEQYF
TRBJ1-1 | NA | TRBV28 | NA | TGTGCCACCAAGTTTGTGGGTATGAACACTGAAGCTTTCTTT | CATKFVGMNTEAFF
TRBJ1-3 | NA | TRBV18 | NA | TGTGTCAGCTCACAAGACCGCAGCTCTGGAAACACCATATATTTT | CVSSQDRSSGNTIYF
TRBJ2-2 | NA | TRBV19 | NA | TGTGCCAGTAGCAAGTACGGGGAGCTGTTTTTT | CASSKYGELFF
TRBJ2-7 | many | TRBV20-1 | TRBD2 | TGCAGTGCTAGAGATGGGACTAGAACGCATGAGCAGTACTTC | CSARDGTRTHEQYF
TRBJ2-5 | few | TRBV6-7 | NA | TGTGCCAGCATCAAGGAACAGGGCCTCGGAGAGACCCAGTACTTC | CASIKEQGLGETQYF
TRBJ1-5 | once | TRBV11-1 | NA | TGTGCCAGCAGCGCCGATGTTTATCAGCCCCAGCATTTT | CASSADVYQPQHF
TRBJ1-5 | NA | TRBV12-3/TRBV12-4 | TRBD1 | TGTGCCAGCAGCCGGGACAGGGGGCTTTTAGGTCAGCCCCAGCATTTT | CASSRDRGLLGQPQHF
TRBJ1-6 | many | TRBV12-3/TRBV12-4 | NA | TGTGCCAGCAGTTCTCAGGGGAGGAATTCACCCCTCCACTTT | CASSSQGRNSPLHF
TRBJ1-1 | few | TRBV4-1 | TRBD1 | TGCGCCAGCAGCCACGGGACAGGGTTGCTTTTACACACTGAAGCTTTCTTT | CASSHGTGLLLHTEAFF
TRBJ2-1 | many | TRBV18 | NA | TGTGCCAGCTCACCACCGAATGGGGAAAGCTCCTACAATGAGCAGTTCTTC | CASSPPNGESSYNEQFF
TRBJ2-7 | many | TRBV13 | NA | TGTGCCAGCAGCCCAGCGGGCAGGGGGACCTACGAGCAGTACTTC | CASSPAGRGTYEQYF
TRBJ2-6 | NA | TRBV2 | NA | TGTGCCAGCAGTGGGACATGGGTCTCTGGGGCCAACGTCCTGACTTTC | CASSGTWVSGANVLTF
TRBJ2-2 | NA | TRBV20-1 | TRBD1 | TGCAGTGCTGGACGCGGGACAGGGGGCGGCGGGGAGCTGTTTTTT | CSAGRGTGGGGELFF
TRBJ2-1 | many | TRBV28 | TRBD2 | TGTGCCAGCAGTCCGGGACTAGCGGGATGGGAGCAGTTCTTC | CASSPGLAGWEQFF
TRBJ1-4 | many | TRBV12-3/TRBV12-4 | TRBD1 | TGTGCCAGCAGTCCGGGACAGGGTCTAGGAAAACTGTTTTTT | CASSPGQGLGKLFF
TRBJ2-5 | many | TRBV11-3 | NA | TGTGCCAGCAGCTTAACGTGGGAGGAGACCCAGTACTTC | CASSLTWEETQYF
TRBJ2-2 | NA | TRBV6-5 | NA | TGTGCCAGCAGTTACTCCCCCGGAAGCGGAAGGAACACCGGGGAGCTGTTTTTT | CASSYSPGSGRNTGELFF